This T cell receptor beta chain was captured by sequencing in a study of blood T cells in healthy people across ages. The CDR3 is 14 residues long. V shed 4 bases and J shed 3 bases, with 9 bases lying between them. CDR1 and CDR2 from the germline V gene are SGHAT and FQNNGV. Every donor gave approximately 10 milliliters of peripheral blood. It was with a sample-barcoded 5' primer and a J-beta primer mix that a second PCR of about 6 to 12 cycles was run. TCRdb used MiXCR to reprocess the 5' RACE reads, holding one entry per CDR3 protein. This table holds about 1.6 million distinct CDR3 sequences, 30% to 35% found once.

The chain has TRBV11-2 and TRBJ2-2; D is uncertain. Sequencing input: blood. The TCR comes from a woman between 25 and 40 years old in good health. CDR3 nucleotide sequence: TGTGCCAGCAGCTGGGATTACGACACCGGGGAGCTGTTTTTT. It is translated as CASSWDYDTGELFF.